The clone carrying this TCR beta chain came up once. Its antigen is unidentified. The CDR3 runs 14 residues. Germline values: CDR1 SGHRS, CDR2 YFSETQ. Trimming removed 1 base from V and 3 bases from J, with 9 bases in between. The data stem from a study of cytomegalovirus exposure and HLA in healthy donors. Study-level findings and limits: While the bulk of TCR sequences proved rare, some public TCRs turned up in many donors. In a later analysis, first-cohort TCR clusters were found to tend to co-occur in the approximately 110 validation repertoires. Reported performance of the classifier showed diagnosis of cytomegalovirus status with high specificity and sensitivity.

TCRdb's copy holds only in-frame clones and misses some; the assay was immunoSEQ multiplex PCR. Altogether 300,000 to 450,000 clones are present, roughly 89% being singletons, with the ten largest covering over 0.75%. The sample was PBMCs. J is TRBJ2-3 and V is TRBV5-1; D is ambiguous. This receptor was obtained from a woman between 18 and 29 years old in good health and CMV-seronegative. The CDR3 loop is CASSLSGFTDTQYF. The CDR3 nucleotides are TGCGCCAGCAGCTTGTCCGGGTTTACAGATACGCAGTATTTT.